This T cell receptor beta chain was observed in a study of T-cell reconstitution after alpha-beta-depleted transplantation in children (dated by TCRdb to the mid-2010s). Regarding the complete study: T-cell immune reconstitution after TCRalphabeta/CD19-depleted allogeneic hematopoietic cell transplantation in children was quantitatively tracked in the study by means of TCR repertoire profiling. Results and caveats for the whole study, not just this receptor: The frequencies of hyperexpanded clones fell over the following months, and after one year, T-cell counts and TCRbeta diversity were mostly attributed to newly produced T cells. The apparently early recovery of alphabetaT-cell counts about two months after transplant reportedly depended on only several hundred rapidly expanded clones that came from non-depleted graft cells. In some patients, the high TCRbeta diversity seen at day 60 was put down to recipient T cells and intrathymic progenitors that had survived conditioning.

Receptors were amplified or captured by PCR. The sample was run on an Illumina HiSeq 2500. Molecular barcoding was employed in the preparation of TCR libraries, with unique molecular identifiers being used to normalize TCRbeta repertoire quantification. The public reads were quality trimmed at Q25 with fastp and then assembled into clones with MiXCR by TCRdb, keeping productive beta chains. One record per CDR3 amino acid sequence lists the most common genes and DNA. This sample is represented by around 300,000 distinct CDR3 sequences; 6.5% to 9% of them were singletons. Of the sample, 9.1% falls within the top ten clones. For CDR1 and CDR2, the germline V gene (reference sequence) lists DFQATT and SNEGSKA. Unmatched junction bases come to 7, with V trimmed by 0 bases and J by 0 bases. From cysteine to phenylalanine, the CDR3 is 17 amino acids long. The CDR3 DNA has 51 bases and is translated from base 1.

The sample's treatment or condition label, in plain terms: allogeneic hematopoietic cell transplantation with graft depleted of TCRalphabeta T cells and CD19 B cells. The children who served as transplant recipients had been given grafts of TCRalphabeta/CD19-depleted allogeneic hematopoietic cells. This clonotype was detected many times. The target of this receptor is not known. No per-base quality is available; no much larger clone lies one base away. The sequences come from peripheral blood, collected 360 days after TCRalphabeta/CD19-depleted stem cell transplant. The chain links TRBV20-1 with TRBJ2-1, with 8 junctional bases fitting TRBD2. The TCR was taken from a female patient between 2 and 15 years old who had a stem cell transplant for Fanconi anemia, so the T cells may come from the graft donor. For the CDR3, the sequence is CSARDSSGRFSYNEQFF. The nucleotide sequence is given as TGCAGTGCTAGAGATTCTAGCGGGCGCTTCTCCTACAATGAGCAGTTCTTC.